Sequencing of this T cell receptor beta chain was carried out in a study of radiation and T cells in renal cell carcinoma. Whole-study findings and limits: In blood, top tumor clones expanded by 2 weeks, shrinking by 4.

Trimming left V 0 bases short and J 0 bases short, with 13 bases between. Per the germline V gene, CDR1 is SGHDN and CDR2 is FVKESK. The CDR3 consists of 17 residues. Libraries were prepared by immunoSEQ multiplex PCR; TCRdb keeps only in-frame clonotypes and omits some of them. Of 150,000 to 200,000 clones listed, 88% are singletons. The time point is: blood 4 weeks post-SBRT, at nephrectomy. Documented treatment: 15 Gy SBRT to primary tumor, nephrectomy 4 weeks later. Nephrectomy followed 15 Gy stereotactic body radiation by 4 weeks. Clear cell pathology was present in this patient's renal cell carcinoma. As regards this clone: Antigen unknown.

This clonotype was obtained from a woman aged 45-65 years with renal cell carcinoma. Material: blood, obtained from a patient whose treatment included radiotherapy and nephrectomy. This chain joins TRBV14 and TRBJ2-3, with D unclear. The CDR3, as DNA: TGTGCCAGCAGCCAAGATCGCCCGTTTTCTAGCACAGATACGCAGTATTTT. Its translation is CASSQDRPFSSTDTQYF.